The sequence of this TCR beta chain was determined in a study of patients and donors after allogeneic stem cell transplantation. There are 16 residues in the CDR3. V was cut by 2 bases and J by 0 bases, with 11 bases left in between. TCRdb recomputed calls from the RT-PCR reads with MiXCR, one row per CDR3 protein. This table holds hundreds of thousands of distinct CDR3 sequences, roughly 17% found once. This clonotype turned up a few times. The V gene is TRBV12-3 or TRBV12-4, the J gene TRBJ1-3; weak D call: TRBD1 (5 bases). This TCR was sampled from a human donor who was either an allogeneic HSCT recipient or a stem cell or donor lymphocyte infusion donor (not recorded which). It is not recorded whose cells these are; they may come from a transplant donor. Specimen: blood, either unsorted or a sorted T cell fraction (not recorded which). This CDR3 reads CASSLLTVRSGNTIYF. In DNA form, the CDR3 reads TGTGCCAGCAGTTTATTGACAGTCCGCTCTGGAAACACCATATATTTT.